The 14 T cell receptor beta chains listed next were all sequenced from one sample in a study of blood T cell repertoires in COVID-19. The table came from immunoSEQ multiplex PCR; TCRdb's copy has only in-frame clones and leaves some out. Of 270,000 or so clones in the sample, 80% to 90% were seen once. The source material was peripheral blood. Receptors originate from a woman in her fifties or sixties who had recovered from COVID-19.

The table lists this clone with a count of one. The CDR3 loop is CSATGEYGANVLTF. CDR3 coding DNA: TGCAGCGCGACAGGGGAGTATGGGGCCAACGTCCTGACTTTC. J is TRBJ2-6 and V is TRBV29-1; 8 bases are a match to TRBD1. The germline CDR1 and CDR2 sequences are SQVTM and ANQGSEA. V was clipped by 7 bases and J by 3 bases; unmatched bases: 5. The CDR3 is 14 amino acids.

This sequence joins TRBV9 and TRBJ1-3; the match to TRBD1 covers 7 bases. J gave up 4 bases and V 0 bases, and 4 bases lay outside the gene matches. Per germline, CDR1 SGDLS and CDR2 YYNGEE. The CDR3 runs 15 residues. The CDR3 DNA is TGTGCCAGCAGCGTAGGCGGGACAGTCGGAAACACCATATATTTT. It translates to CASSVGGTVGNTIYF.

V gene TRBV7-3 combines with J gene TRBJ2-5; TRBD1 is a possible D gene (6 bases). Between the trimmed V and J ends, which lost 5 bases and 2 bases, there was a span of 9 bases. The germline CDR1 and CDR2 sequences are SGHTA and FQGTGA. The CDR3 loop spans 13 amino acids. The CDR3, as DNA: TGTGCCAGCAGCCTAGGACAGCAAGAGACCCAGTACTTC. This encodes CASSLGQQETQYF.

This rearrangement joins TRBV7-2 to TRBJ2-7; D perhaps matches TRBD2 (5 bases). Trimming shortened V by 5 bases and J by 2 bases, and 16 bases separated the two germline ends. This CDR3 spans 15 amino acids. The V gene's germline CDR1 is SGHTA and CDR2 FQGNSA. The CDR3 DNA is TGTGCCAGCAGCCTAACAGCGGAGAAAGCCTACGAGCAGTACTTC. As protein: CASSLTAEKAYEQYF.

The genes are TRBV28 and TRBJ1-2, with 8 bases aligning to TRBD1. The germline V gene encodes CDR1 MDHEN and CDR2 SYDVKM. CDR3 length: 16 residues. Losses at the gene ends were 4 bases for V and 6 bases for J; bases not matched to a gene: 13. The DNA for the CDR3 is TGTGCCAGCAGTTCCGCGGGTACGTCAGGGGGCCATGGCTACACCTTC. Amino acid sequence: CASSSAGTSGGHGYTF.

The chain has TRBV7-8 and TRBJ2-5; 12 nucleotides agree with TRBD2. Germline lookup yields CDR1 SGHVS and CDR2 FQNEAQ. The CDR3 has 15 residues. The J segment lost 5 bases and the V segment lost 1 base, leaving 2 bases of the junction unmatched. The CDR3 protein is CASSLDLAGGETQYF. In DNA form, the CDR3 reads TGTGCCAGCAGCTTAGATCTAGCGGGGGGGGAGACCCAGTACTTC.

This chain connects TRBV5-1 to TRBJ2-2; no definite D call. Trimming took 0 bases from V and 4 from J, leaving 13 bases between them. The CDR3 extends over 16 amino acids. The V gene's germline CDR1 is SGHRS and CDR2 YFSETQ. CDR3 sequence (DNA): TGCGCCAGCAGCTTGGATGGCGGCCCCCCCACCGGGGAGCTGTTTTTT. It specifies CASSLDGGPPTGELFF.

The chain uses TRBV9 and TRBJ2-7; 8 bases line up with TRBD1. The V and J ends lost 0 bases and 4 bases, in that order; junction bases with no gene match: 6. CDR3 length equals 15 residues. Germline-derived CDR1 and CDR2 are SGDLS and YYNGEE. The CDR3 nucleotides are TGTGCCAGCAGCGTAGGACAGGGGAGTTGGTACGAGCAGTACTTC. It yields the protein CASSVGQGSWYEQYF.

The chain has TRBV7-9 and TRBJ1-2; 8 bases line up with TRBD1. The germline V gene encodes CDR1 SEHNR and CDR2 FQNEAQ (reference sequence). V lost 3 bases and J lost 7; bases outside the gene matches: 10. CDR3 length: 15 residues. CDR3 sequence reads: CASSFTGGGVSGYTF. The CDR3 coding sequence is TGTGCCAGCAGCTTTACAGGGGGAGGTGTCTCTGGCTACACCTTC.

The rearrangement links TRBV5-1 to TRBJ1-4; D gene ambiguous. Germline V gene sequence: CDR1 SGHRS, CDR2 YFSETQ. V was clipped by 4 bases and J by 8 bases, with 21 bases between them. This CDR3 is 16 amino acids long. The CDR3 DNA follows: TGCGCCAGCAGCCCAACGATACGGCAGGCCCGCGAAAAACTGTTTTTT. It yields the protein CASSPTIRQAREKLFF.

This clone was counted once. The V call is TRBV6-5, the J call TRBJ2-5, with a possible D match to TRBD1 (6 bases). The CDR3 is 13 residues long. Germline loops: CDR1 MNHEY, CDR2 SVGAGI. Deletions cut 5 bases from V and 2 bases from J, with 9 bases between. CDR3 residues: CASSRDMQETQYF. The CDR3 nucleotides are TGTGCCAGCAGTAGGGACATGCAAGAGACCCAGTACTTC.

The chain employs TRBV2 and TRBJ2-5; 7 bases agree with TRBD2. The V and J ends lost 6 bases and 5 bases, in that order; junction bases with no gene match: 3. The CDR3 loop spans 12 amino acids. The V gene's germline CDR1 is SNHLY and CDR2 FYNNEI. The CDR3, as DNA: TGTGCCAGCAGGGGAGGGGTGGAGACCCAGTACTTC. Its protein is CASRGGVETQYF.

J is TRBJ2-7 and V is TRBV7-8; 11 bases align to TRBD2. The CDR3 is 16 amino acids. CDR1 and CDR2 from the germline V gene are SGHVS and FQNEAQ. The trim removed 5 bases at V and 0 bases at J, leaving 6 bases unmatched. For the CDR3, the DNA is TGTGCCAGCAGCCCGCGACTAGCGGGGATCTCCTACGAGCAGTACTTC. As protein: CASSPRLAGISYEQYF.

CDR3 sequence: CASSYGGYTEAFF. Here the CDR3 DNA reads TGTGCCAGCAGTTACGGAGGGTACACTGAAGCTTTCTTT. The chain uses TRBV28 and TRBJ1-1; D not certain. V dropped 4 bases and J dropped 3 bases, with 9 bases sitting between them. The CDR3 totals 13 residues. Germline CDR1 and CDR2: MDHEN and SYDVKM. Combining the CDR3 with reference TRBV28 and TRBJ1-1 gives the whole variable domain DVKVTQSSRYLVKRTGEKVFLECVQDMDHENMFWYRQDPGLGLRLIYFSYDVKMKEKGDIPEGYSVSREKKERFSLILESASTNQTSMYLCASSYGGYTEAFFGQGTRLTVV.